This TCR beta chain was recorded in a study of identical twins. General study findings and limits: When twins shared out-of-frame alpha sequences, those sequences had excess low generation probability. Out-of-frame beta sequences exhibited a weaker degree of excess twin sharing.

Germline V gene sequence: CDR1 SQVTM, CDR2 ANQGSEA. Trimming stripped 4 bases from V and 0 bases from J, with 10 bases between. The CDR3 sequence is 14 residues long. Comments on this clonotype: Antigen specificity is unknown.

A template switching step contributed a universal primer site, while unique molecular identifiers were present in the cDNA. TCRdb used MiXCR to reprocess the 5' RACE reads, holding one entry per CDR3 protein. Among about 530,000 distinct CDR3 sequences listed, 13% to 15% were seen once. Separately, the same data were catalogued under a study of yellow fever vaccine responses in identical twins.

The chain recombines TRBV29-1 with TRBJ2-1, with D unresolved. The receptor was isolated from a woman between 18 and 29 years old in good health. The sample was CD4+ T cells sorted from blood. The CDR3 loop is CSVVTIDSYNEQFF. CDR3 nucleotides: TGCAGCGTTGTCACGATCGACTCCTACAATGAGCAGTTCTTC.